These 15 T cell receptor beta chains were sequenced from one sample in a study of Graves' ophthalmopathy and Graves' hyperthyroidism. RNA served as the template for amplifying TCR beta CDR3 regions. Investigators did first-round RT-PCR with HTBI primers, then second-round multiplex PCR. TCRdb ran MiXCR on the multiplex PCR reads and lists one entry per CDR3 protein. The sample has 650,000 to 900,000 distinct CDR3 sequences; roughly 41% are singletons. The sequenced sample was peripheral blood. Receptors were obtained from an adult man with Graves' ophthalmopathy.

CDR3 nucleotides: TGTGCCAGCAGTAATGACAGACCAGGCGAGCAGTACTTC. Translated: CASSNDRPGEQYF. The gene calls are TRBV7-9 and TRBJ2-7, with a possible D match to TRBD1 (5 bases). In germline, CDR1 is SEHNR, CDR2 FQNEAQ (reference sequence). Trimming removed 6 bases from V and 6 bases from J, with 15 bases in between. The CDR3 consists of 13 residues. Looking up the rest from reference TRBV7-9 and TRBJ2-7 gives the full variable domain: DTGVSQNPRHKITKRGQNVTFRCDPISEHNRLYWYRQTLGQGPEFLTYFQNEAQLEKSRLLSDRFSAERPKGSFSTLEIQRTEQGDSAMYLCASSNDRPGEQYFGPGTRLTVT.

There are a few counts of this clonotype. The chain joins TRBV24-1 to TRBJ2-7; 12 bases line up with TRBD2. Unmatched junction bases numbered 4, after V lost 4 bases and J lost 4 bases. Germline CDR1 and CDR2: KGHDR and SFDVKD. This CDR3 is built from 15 residues. CDR3 sequence reads: CATSDPGTSGYEQYF. For the CDR3, the DNA is TGTGCCACCAGTGACCCCGGGACTAGCGGGTACGAGCAGTACTTC.

The rearrangement links TRBV2 to TRBJ1-1, with TRBD1 as a possible D gene (5 bases). Germline-derived CDR1 and CDR2 are SNHLY and FYNNEI. The CDR3 runs to 11 residues. V was trimmed by 10 bases and J by 8 bases, leaving 14 bases between them. The CDR3 DNA reads TGTGCCATCACTCCAGGGCGCGAAGCTTTCTTT. Translating it yields CAITPGREAFF. The full variable domain, with the rest looked up from reference TRBV2 and TRBJ1-1, is EPEVTQTPSHQVTQMGQEVILRCVPISNHLYFYWYRQILGQKVEFLVSFYNNEISEKSEIFDDQFSVERPDGSNFTLKIRSTKLEDSAMYFCAITPGREAFFGQGTRLTVV.

This clonotype has more than one count but fewer than ten. The rearrangement joins TRBV3-1 to TRBJ2-7; 8 bases map to TRBD2. V was clipped by 4 bases and J by 3 bases; unmatched bases: 5. Per germline, CDR1 LGHDT and CDR2 YNNKEL (reference sequence). The CDR3 loop spans 14 amino acids. CDR3 protein: CASSRGTSGYEQYF. The CDR3 region has the DNA TGTGCCAGCAGCCGGGGCACTAGCGGCTACGAGCAGTACTTC.

This clonotype was seen repeatedly, ten times or more. This sequence joins TRBV3-1 and TRBJ2-5, with a weak D call TRBD1 (6 bases). The CDR3 spans 15 residues. V was cut by 4 bases and J by 2 bases, with 14 bases left in between. Germline V gene sequence: CDR1 LGHDT, CDR2 YNNKEL (reference sequence). Here the CDR3 reads CASSPIRGQQETQYF. Here the CDR3 DNA reads TGTGCCAGCAGCCCTATAAGGGGACAACAAGAGACCCAGTACTTC.

V is TRBV29-1 and J is TRBJ2-5, with D perhaps being TRBD1 or TRBD2 (5 bases each). Germline CDR1 is SQVTM and CDR2 is ANQGSEA. The CDR3 is made up of 12 amino acids. The CDR3 nucleotides are TGCAGTTTAGCGCAGGGAACAGAGACCCAGTACTTC. It encodes CSLAQGTETQYF.

V and J are TRBV5-5 and TRBJ2-5; D perhaps matches TRBD1 (5 bases). The germline CDR1 and CDR2 sequences are SGHKS and YYEKEE (reference sequence). The CDR3 length is 15 residues. The V end was cut by 2 bases, the J end by 3 bases, with 14 bases between. Here the CDR3 DNA reads TGTGCCAGCAGCTTCTCTTTAACCAGGGAAGAGACCCAGTACTTC. This gives the protein CASSFSLTREETQYF.

The chain carries TRBV7-3 and TRBJ2-6; a weak D match, TRBD2 (5 bases). The length of the CDR3 is 17 residues. The V and J ends lost 5 bases and 1 base respectively, with 15 bases between them. CDR1 and CDR2 (germline): SGHTA, FQGTGA. The CDR3 DNA follows: TGTGCCAGCAGCCCTTGGTCCCCGGGGTCTGGGGCCAACGTCCTGACTTTC. Amino acids: CASSPWSPGSGANVLTF. Variable domain in full (rest from reference TRBV7-3 and TRBJ2-6): GAGVSQTPSNKVTEKGKYVELRCDPISGHTALYWYRQSLGQGPEFLIYFQGTGAADDSGLPNDRFFAVRPEGSVSTLKIQRTERGDSAVYLCASSPWSPGSGANVLTFGAGSRLTVL.

Concerning this clonotype itself: Relative to the germline gene, one junction end is altered; a read error may explain this. V and J are TRBV12-3 or TRBV12-4 and TRBJ2-7; 8 positions match TRBD1. This CDR3 is 14 amino acids long. DNA for the CDR3: TGTGCCAGCAGTTTATCAGGACAGGGATACGAGCAGTGCTTC. This gives the protein CASSLSGQGYEQCF.

This clonotype was observed many times. The chain joins TRBV7-9 to TRBJ2-5, with D possibly matching TRBD2 (6 bases). The CDR3 is made up of 13 amino acids. Trimming stripped 3 bases from V and 4 bases from J, with 9 bases between. CDR1 is SEHNR, CDR2 FQNEAQ, per germline (reference sequence). This chain's CDR3 is CASSFGGPETQYF. The DNA of the CDR3 is TGTGCCAGCAGCTTTGGAGGGCCAGAGACCCAGTACTTC.

This chain links TRBV2 with TRBJ1-2; 8 bases are a match to TRBD1. V lost 4 bases, J lost 8 bases, and 9 bases stayed unmatched. The CDR3 spans 14 residues. Germline V gene data show CDR1 as SNHLY and CDR2 as FYNNEI. The CDR3 sequence: CASSGGADRAGYTF. The DNA for the CDR3 is TGTGCCAGCAGTGGGGGGGCGGACAGGGCGGGCTACACCTTC.

The rearrangement uses TRBV7-9 and TRBJ2-7; no firm D call. V gave up 3 bases and J gave up 5 bases, with 17 bases separating them. Germline loops: CDR1 SEHNR, CDR2 FQNEAQ (reference sequence). The CDR3 is 15 amino acids. The CDR3: CASSFRGRFFDEQYV. As DNA, the CDR3 is TGTGCCAGCAGCTTCCGTGGCAGATTTTTCGACGAGCAGTACGTC.

The J gene is TRBJ2-2, the V gene TRBV25-1; TRBD2 aligns across 8 bases. Looked up from germline, CDR1 is MGHDK and CDR2 is SYGVNS. This CDR3 has 15 residues. J was trimmed by 2 bases and V by 9 bases; bases with no gene match: 8. DNA of the CDR3: TGTGCCAGTACAGTCGGGAGGGTAAACACCGGGGAGCTGTTTTTT. It codes for CASTVGRVNTGELFF.

The chain carries TRBV19 and TRBJ1-2; unclear D gene. CDR3 length: 15 residues. Germline V gene data show CDR1 as LNHDA and CDR2 as SQIVND (reference sequence). V shed 2 bases and J shed 2 bases, with 12 bases lying between them. CDR3 coding DNA: TGTGCCAGTAGTATATGGGGTAAAGAAAACTATGGCTACACCTTC. It translates to CASSIWGKENYGYTF. Supplemented by reference TRBV19 and TRBJ1-2, the full variable domain reads DGGITQSPKYLFRKEGQNVTLSCEQNLNHDAMYWYRQDPGQGLRLIYYSQIVNDFQKGDIAEGYSVSREKKESFPLTVTSAQKNPTAFYLCASSIWGKENYGYTFGSGTRLTVV.

The rearrangement links TRBV2 to TRBJ1-2; D may be TRBD1 (5 bases). Trimming left V 5 bases short and J 5 bases short, with 12 bases between. The CDR3 is 13 amino acids. Germline lookup yields CDR1 SNHLY and CDR2 FYNNEI. The CDR3 sequence is CASSSTGQYGYTF. CDR3 in DNA: TGTGCCAGCAGTTCAACGGGGCAGTATGGCTACACCTTC.